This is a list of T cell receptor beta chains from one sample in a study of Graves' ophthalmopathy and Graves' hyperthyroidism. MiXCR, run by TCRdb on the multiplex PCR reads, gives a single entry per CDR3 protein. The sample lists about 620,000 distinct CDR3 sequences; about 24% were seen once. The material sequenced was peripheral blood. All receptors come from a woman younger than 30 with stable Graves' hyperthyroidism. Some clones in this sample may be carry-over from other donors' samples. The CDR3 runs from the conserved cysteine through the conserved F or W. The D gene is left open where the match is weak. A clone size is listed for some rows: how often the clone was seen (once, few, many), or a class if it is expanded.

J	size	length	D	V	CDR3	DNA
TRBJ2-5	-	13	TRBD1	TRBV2	CASTGTGTETQYF	TGTGCCAGCACTGGGACAGGGACAGAGACCCAGTACTTC
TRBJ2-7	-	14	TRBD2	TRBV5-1	CASSWGTRAGEQYF	TGCGCCAGCAGCTGGGGGACTCGAGCGGGGGAGCAGTACTTC
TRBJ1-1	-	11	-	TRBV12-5	CASSGVAEAFF	TGTGCTAGTTCAGGGGTTGCTGAAGCTTTCTTT
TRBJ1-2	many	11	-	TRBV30	CALGQGKGYTF	TGTGCGCTTGGGCAGGGGAAAGGCTACACCTTC
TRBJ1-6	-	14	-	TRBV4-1	CASSPTRGNSPLHF	TGCGCCAGCAGCCCGACCAGGGGTAATTCACCCCTCCACTTT
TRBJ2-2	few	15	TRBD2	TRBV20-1	CSARRSGGEAGELFF	TGCAGTGCTAGACGTAGCGGGGGGGAAGCCGGGGAGCTGTTTTTT
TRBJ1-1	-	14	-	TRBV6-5	CASSYEGLGTEAFF	TGTGCCAGCAGTTACGAGGGCTTGGGCACTGAAGCTTTCTTT
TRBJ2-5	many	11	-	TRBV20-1	CSASKGETQYF	TGCAGTGCTAGTAAGGGTGAGACCCAGTACTTC
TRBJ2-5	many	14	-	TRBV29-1	CSVEDSGMEETQYF	TGCAGCGTTGAAGATTCGGGAATGGAAGAGACCCAGTACTTC
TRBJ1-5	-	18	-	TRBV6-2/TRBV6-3	CASSYSGIGGMSNQPQHF	TGTGCCAGCAGTTACTCCGGTATAGGGGGAATGAGCAATCAGCCCCAGCATTTT
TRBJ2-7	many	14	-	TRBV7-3	CASSLMAGEHEQYF	TGTGCCAGCAGCTTAATGGCAGGGGAGCACGAGCAGTACTTC
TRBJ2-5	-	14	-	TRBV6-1	CASSEASHGETQYF	TGTGCCAGCAGTGAGGCCTCTCACGGAGAGACCCAGTACTTC
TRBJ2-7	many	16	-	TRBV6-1	CASSEEVSWGSYEQYF	TGTGCCAGCAGTGAAGAGGTGTCATGGGGCTCCTACGAGCAGTACTTC
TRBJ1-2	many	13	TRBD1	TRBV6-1	CASRIRDRDGYTF	TGTGCCAGCAGGATCCGGGACAGGGATGGCTACACCTTC
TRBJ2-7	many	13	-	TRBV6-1	CASSKGPTYEQYF	TGTGCCAGCAGCAAGGGTCCAACCTACGAGCAGTACTTC
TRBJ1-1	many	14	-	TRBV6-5	CASSSWGRGTEAFF	TGTGCCAGCAGTTCCTGGGGGAGAGGCACTGAAGCTTTCTTT
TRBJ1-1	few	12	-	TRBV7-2	CASSRPTVAAFF	TGTGCCAGCAGCCGTCCAACGGTTGCGGCTTTCTTT
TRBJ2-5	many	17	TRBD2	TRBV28	CASSLLAGALYQETQYF	TGTGCCAGCAGTCTTTTAGCGGGAGCCCTCTACCAAGAGACCCAGTACTTC
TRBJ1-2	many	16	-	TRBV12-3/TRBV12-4	CATPRGAPGANYGYTF	TGTGCCACTCCCAGGGGAGCTCCGGGAGCTAACTATGGCTACACCTTC
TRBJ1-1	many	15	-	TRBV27	CASSEIQGLNTEAFF	TGTGCCAGCAGTGAAATCCAGGGTTTGAACACTGAAGCTTTCTTT
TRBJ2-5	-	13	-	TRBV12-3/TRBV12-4	CASAAGRSGSQYF	TGTGCCAGCGCCGCCGGGCGCTCAGGTTCCCAGTACTTC
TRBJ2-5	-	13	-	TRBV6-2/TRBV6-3	CASTHQGGETQYF	TGTGCCAGCACTCATCAGGGAGGAGAGACCCAGTACTTC
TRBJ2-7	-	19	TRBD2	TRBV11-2	CASSRTGTSGSRSNYEQYF	TGTGCCAGCAGCCGGACCGGGACTAGCGGGAGCAGGTCAAACTACGAGCAGTACTTC
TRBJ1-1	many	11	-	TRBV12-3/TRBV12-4	CASTPSTEAFF	TGTGCCAGCACGCCAAGCACTGAAGCTTTCTTT
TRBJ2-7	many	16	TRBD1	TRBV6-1	CASSPRYAGGSYEQYF	TGTGCCAGCAGCCCCCGTTATGCAGGGGGCTCCTACGAGCAGTACTTC
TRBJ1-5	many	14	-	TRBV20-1	CSAGGVNSNQPQHF	TGCAGTGCTGGGGGGGTGAATAGCAATCAGCCCCAGCATTTT
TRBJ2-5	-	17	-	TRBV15	CATSRDLPTRGFETQYF	TGTGCCACCAGCAGAGACCTCCCGACAAGGGGGTTTGAGACCCAGTACTTC
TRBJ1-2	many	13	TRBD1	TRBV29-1	CSVAQGAGYGYTF	TGCAGCGTCGCCCAGGGGGCCGGGTATGGCTACACCTTC
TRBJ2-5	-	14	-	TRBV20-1	CSAETDSSKETQYF	TGCAGTGCCGAGACGGACTCATCTAAGGAGACCCAGTACTTC
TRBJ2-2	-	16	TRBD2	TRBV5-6	CASSLERGGNTGELFF	TGTGCCAGCAGCTTGGAGCGGGGGGGGAACACCGGGGAGCTGTTTTTT
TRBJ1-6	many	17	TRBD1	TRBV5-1	CASSLRDSSLRDSPLHF	TGCGCCAGCAGCCTACGGGACAGCTCTCTGCGGGATTCACCCCTCCACTTT
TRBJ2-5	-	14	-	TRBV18	CASSPRRDKETQYF	TGTGCCAGCTCACCACGGCGGGACAAAGAGACCCAGTACTTC
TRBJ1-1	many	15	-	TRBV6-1	CASSEMSDRSTEAFF	TGTGCCAGCAGTGAGATGTCGGACCGTAGTACTGAAGCTTTCTTT
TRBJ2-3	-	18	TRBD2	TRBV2	CASSDGLAGGSSTDTQYF	TGTGCCAGCAGTGACGGACTAGCGGGGGGATCGAGCACAGATACGCAGTATTTT
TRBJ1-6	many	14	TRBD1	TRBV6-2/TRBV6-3	CASSPPGQYSPLHF	TGTGCCAGCAGCCCCCCGGGACAGTATTCACCCCTCCACTTT